Sequencing of this T cell receptor (beta chain) was carried out in a study of T cells after yellow fever vaccination. Study-level results: Subsequent booster samples again held most clones from primary vaccination (nearly 98% CD4, approximately 85% CD8). The appearance of a small share of clonotypes in both CD4 and CD8 compartments was observed. Within FACS-sorted repertoires, abundant clonotypes contaminating from the bulk population could be present.

On this clonotype itself: Its antigen remains unknown.

Trimming removed 0 bases at V and 7 bases at J, with 9 bases between. CDR1 is LGHNA and CDR2 is YSLEER in the germline V gene. The CDR3 consists of 13 residues. Using its own MiXCR run on the 5' RACE reads, TCRdb lists one record per CDR3 protein. The data show about 57,000 distinct CDR3 sequences, 6% to 7.5% seen once. The material sequenced was CD8+ T cells sorted from PBMCs, taken 15 days after the yellow fever booster vaccination. This TCR was sampled from a man aged 30 to 39 who received the YFV17D yellow fever vaccine. The chain links TRBV4-3 to TRBJ1-1; D is unresolved. CDR3 in amino acids: CASSQEVSSEAFF. CDR3 DNA sequence: TGCGCCAGCAGCCAAGAGGTTAGCAGTGAAGCTTTCTTT.